A single sample is the source of the 2 T cell receptor beta chains below, sequenced in a study of T cell responses to AZD1222 COVID-19 vaccine. Repertoires were generated with immunoSEQ multiplex PCR, while TCRdb's copy carries only in-frame clones and drops some. Here the sample spans about 160,000 clones, roughly 90% being singletons. Sequences were derived from peripheral blood, sampled 28 days after the second AZD1222 dose. Receptors were obtained from an adult who received the AZD1222 COVID-19 vaccine.

The chain combines TRBV2 with TRBJ2-7; D uncertain. CDR1 and CDR2 (germline): SNHLY, FYNNEI. Trimming took 3 bases from V and 4 from J, leaving 4 bases between them. The CDR3 length is 11 residues. CDR3: CASSETYEQYF. The CDR3 DNA follows: TGTGCCAGCAGTGAGACGTACGAGCAGTACTTC.

This clone has just one count. This chain links TRBV7-8 with TRBJ2-3, with TRBD1 identical over 7 bases. V was clipped by 5 bases and J by 2 bases; unmatched bases: 7. CDR3 length: 15 residues. The germline gives CDR1 SGHVS, CDR2 FQNEAQ. The CDR3 DNA follows: TGTGCCAGCAGCCCGGGACAGTCATACACAGATACGCAGTATTTT. Translation: CASSPGQSYTDTQYF.